These 21 T cell receptor beta chains share one sample of origin, sequenced in a study of early T cells in non-severe SARS-CoV-2 infection. From the 5' RACE reads, TCRdb called clonotypes with MiXCR, one entry per CDR3 protein. Seen here are 81,000 or so distinct CDR3 sequences, more than 10% observed once, and the top ten hold around 3.6%. The sample consisted of whole blood. The source is an adult who was a healthcare worker with PCR-confirmed SARS-CoV-2 infection or an uninfected control (not recorded which).

The chain combines TRBV28 with TRBJ2-7, with 12 bases identical to TRBD1. This CDR3 comprises 18 residues. Germline trimming cut 4 bases from V and 1 base from J; bases unmatched to any gene: 11. In germline, CDR1 is MDHEN, CDR2 SYDVKM. The CDR3 sequence is CASSSPGQGALLSYEQYF. Here the CDR3 DNA reads TGTGCCAGCAGTTCGCCGGGACAGGGGGCCCTTCTTTCCTACGAGCAGTACTTC.

This clonotype was picked up a small number of times. The rearrangement uses TRBV21-1 and TRBJ1-1; the table's D call, TRBD1, has no DNA check behind it. TRBV21-1 is assigned pseudogene status. The CDR3 has 14 residues. CDR3 coding DNA: TGTGCCAGCCCCAAGTGGACCCTGAGGGCTGAAGCTTTCTTT. Translated: CASPKWTLRAEAFF.

The J gene is TRBJ2-7, the V gene TRBV12-3 or TRBV12-4; the D gene is possibly TRBD2 (6 bases). Trimming shortened V by 1 base and J by 0 bases, and 10 bases separated the two germline ends. This CDR3 is 15 amino acids long. The CDR3 loop reads CASSLGYGSSYEQYF. The CDR3 nucleotides are TGTGCCAGCAGTTTAGGTTACGGGAGCTCCTACGAGCAGTACTTC.

The sample holds many counts of this clonotype. The chain employs TRBV5-1 and TRBJ2-7; the match to TRBD2 covers 11 bases. Germline lookup yields CDR1 SGHRS and CDR2 YFSETQ. The V and J ends lost 0 bases and 7 bases, in that order; junction bases with no gene match: 6. The CDR3 loop spans 15 amino acids. Here the CDR3 reads CASSLELAGAGEQYF. DNA of the CDR3: TGCGCCAGCAGCTTGGAACTAGCGGGAGCGGGGGAGCAGTACTTC.

This clonotype was seen many times. This rearrangement joins TRBV12-3 or TRBV12-4 to TRBJ2-3; 11 nucleotides match TRBD2. Germline trimming cut 5 bases from V and 0 bases from J; bases unmatched to any gene: 1. The CDR3 loop spans 15 amino acids. The CDR3 coding sequence is TGTGCCAGCAGTCGGACTAGCGGGAGCACAGATACGCAGTATTTT. This translates into CASSRTSGSTDTQYF.

The V call is TRBV7-9, the J call TRBJ1-1; a weak D match, TRBD1 (6 bases). Trimming removed 1 base from V and 2 bases from J, with 8 bases in between. Germline V gene sequence: CDR1 SEHNR, CDR2 FQNEAQ (reference sequence). This CDR3 comprises 14 residues. CDR3 amino acids: CASSLVTGNTEAFF. For the CDR3, the DNA is TGTGCCAGCAGCTTAGTGACAGGAAACACTGAAGCTTTCTTT.

This clonotype was seen repeatedly, ten times or more. The chain joins TRBV20-1 to TRBJ2-2; D unresolved. Per the germline V gene, CDR1 is DFQATT and CDR2 is SNEGSKA (reference sequence). This CDR3 has 15 amino acids. V was clipped by 2 bases and J by 0 bases, with 10 bases between them. CDR3 region: CSARKGRSNTGELFF. DNA for the CDR3: TGCAGTGCTAGAAAGGGCAGATCGAACACCGGGGAGCTGTTTTTT.

Comments on this clonotype: The junction departs from the called germline gene at one end, perhaps through a read error. V and J are TRBV28 and TRBJ1-1; a possible D gene is TRBD1 (5 bases). The CDR3 is 13 residues long. Germline assignment: CDR1 MDHEN and CDR2 SYDVKM. CDR3 in DNA: TGTGCCAGCAGCCCCCAGGGATCCACTGAAGTTTTCTTC. Translated: CASSPQGSTEVFF.

Only a few counts were recorded for this clonotype. The rearrangement links TRBV11-2 to TRBJ2-3, with D possibly being TRBD2 (6 bases). Germline CDR1 reads SGHAT; CDR2 reads FQNNGV. This CDR3 is built from 13 residues. Trimming stripped 5 bases from V and 5 bases from J, with 11 bases between. CDR3: CASSPGTLDTQYF. For the CDR3, the DNA is TGTGCCAGCAGCCCCGGGACTTTAGATACGCAGTATTTT.

The chain combines TRBV20-1 with TRBJ2-3; 7 bases agree with TRBD2. The germline CDR1 and CDR2 sequences are DFQATT and SNEGSKA (reference sequence). CDR3 length equals 15 residues. V gave up 3 bases and J gave up 6 bases; unmatched junction bases: 12. CDR3 DNA: TGCAGTGCTAGGCGGCCAGCGGGAAATCCTGATACGCAGTATTTT. Protein product: CSARRPAGNPDTQYF.

V gene TRBV20-1 combines with J gene TRBJ2-4; either TRBD1 or TRBD2 may supply D (5 bases each). V dropped 5 bases and J dropped 8 bases, with 10 bases sitting between them. In germline, CDR1 is DFQATT, CDR2 SNEGSKA (reference sequence). The CDR3 spans 11 residues. In nucleotides, the CDR3 is TGCAGTGCTCCTCTGGGGGACATTCAGTACTTC. Translated, it gives CSAPLGDIQYF.

Many counts were recorded for this clonotype. A read error may produce the germline difference seen at one junction end. V is TRBV4-1 and J is TRBJ2-7; 14 bases fit TRBD2. Germline CDR1 reads MGHRA; CDR2 reads YSYEKL. This CDR3 region has 16 residues. CDR3 sequence: CASSPAPGTSGRPRLF. Here the CDR3 DNA reads TGCGCCAGCAGCCCCGCTCCCGGGACTAGCGGGAGACCCCGCCTTTTC.

The chain carries TRBV20-1 and TRBJ1-2; D ambiguous. V was trimmed by 5 bases and J by 4 bases, leaving 11 bases between them. The CDR3 is 12 residues long. CDR1 DFQATT and CDR2 SNEGSKA come from the germline V gene (reference sequence). The chain's CDR3 is CSADWDIYGYTF. The CDR3 DNA reads as TGCAGTGCTGATTGGGATATCTATGGCTACACCTTC.

This clonotype showed up many times. CDR3 residues: CASSYLAGGQKNEQFF. The CDR3 DNA sequence: TGTGCCAGCAGTTATCTGGCGGGAGGGCAGAAAAATGAGCAGTTCTTC. V is TRBV28 and J is TRBJ2-1, with TRBD2 matching 9 bases. With V trimmed by 4 bases and J by 7 bases, 11 bases remained unmatched. The germline V gene encodes CDR1 MDHEN and CDR2 SYDVKM. CDR3 length: 16 residues.

This clonotype was counted at least ten times. This rearrangement joins TRBV29-1 to TRBJ2-1; D is possibly TRBD2 (6 bases). CDR3 length equals 13 residues. CDR1 is SQVTM and CDR2 is ANQGSEA in the germline V gene. Between the trimmed V and J ends, which lost 6 bases and 7 bases, there was a span of 16 bases. The CDR3 nucleotides read TGCAGCGTGGAGGGCTCTACCCGGAATGAGCAGTTCTTC. Protein product: CSVEGSTRNEQFF.

In its sample, this clonotype was seen a few times. The chain joins TRBV6-4 to TRBJ1-2; D ambiguous. The germline gives CDR1 MRHNA, CDR2 SNTAGT. The germline V and J ends were trimmed by 2 bases and 2 bases, with 12 bases remaining between them. The CDR3 runs 15 residues. The CDR3 spells CASSDLPLINYGYTF. The CDR3, as DNA: TGTGCCAGCAGTGACCTCCCCCTTATAAACTATGGCTACACCTTC.

The table lists this clonotype with a few counts. V gene TRBV28 combines with J gene TRBJ2-1; TRBD1 agrees at 7 bases. V trimming: 2 bases; J trimming: 8 bases; junction bases outside the gene matches: 6. CDR3 length: 14 residues. CDR1 and CDR2 (germline): MDHEN, SYDVKM. The CDR3 region is CASSLERGHDEQFF. DNA for the CDR3: TGTGCCAGCAGTTTAGAAAGGGGGCACGATGAGCAGTTCTTC.

Ten or more counts support this clonotype. The chain employs TRBV6-6 and TRBJ2-7; TRBD2 agrees at 12 bases. V trimming: 9 bases; J trimming: 2 bases; junction bases outside the gene matches: 5. The CDR3 loop spans 14 amino acids. Germline loops: CDR1 MNHNY, CDR2 SVGAGI (reference sequence). DNA of the CDR3: TGTGCCAGTGGACTAGCGGGGCGCGCCTACGAGCAGTACTTC. The encoded protein is CASGLAGRAYEQYF.

Notes on this clonotype: A far larger clone is one nucleotide away, so this likely arose from a read error. This sequence joins TRBV14 and TRBJ2-7; D gene ambiguous. The V end lost 4 bases, the J end lost 5 bases, and 6 bases lay between the germline ends. Germline CDR1 is SGHDN and CDR2 is FVKESK. The CDR3 has 11 residues. The CDR3 here is CASSLYHEQYF. The CDR3 nucleotides are TGTGCCAGCAGCCTATACCACGAGCAGTACTTC.

This clonotype turned up a few times. This chain uses TRBV7-6 with TRBJ2-1; D tentatively fits TRBD1 or TRBD2 (6 bases each). V lost 0 bases to trimming and J lost 4 bases, with 10 bases between them. This CDR3 is 15 amino acids long. Germline CDR1 and CDR2: SGHVS and FNYEAQ. The CDR3 sequence is CASSLARGRYNEQFF. The CDR3 nucleotides read TGTGCCAGCAGCTTAGCTCGGGGGCGGTACAATGAGCAGTTCTTC. The entire variable domain, with the rest obtained from reference TRBV7-6 and TRBJ2-1, is as follows: GAGVSQSPRYKVTKRGQDVALRCDPISGHVSLYWYRQALGQGPEFLTYFNYEAQQDKSGLPNDRFSAERPEGSISTLTIQRTEQRDSAMYRCASSLARGRYNEQFFGPGTRLTVL.

The chain couples TRBV29-1 to TRBJ2-5; 7 nucleotides align to TRBD2. The CDR3 extends over 14 amino acids. Trimming at V came to 3 bases and at J to 5 bases, leaving 9 bases not matched to a gene. Germline-derived CDR1 and CDR2 are SQVTM and ANQGSEA. The CDR3 sequence is CSVDGGPGGETQYF. In DNA, the CDR3 is TGCAGCGTTGATGGGGGACCGGGAGGCGAGACCCAGTACTTC. Filled out from reference TRBV29-1 and TRBJ2-5, the complete variable domain reads SAVISQKPSRDICQRGTSLTIQCQVDSQVTMMFWYRQQPGQSLTLIATANQGSEATYESGFVIDKFPISRPNLTFSTLTVSNMSPEDSSIYLCSVDGGPGGETQYFGPGTRLLVL.